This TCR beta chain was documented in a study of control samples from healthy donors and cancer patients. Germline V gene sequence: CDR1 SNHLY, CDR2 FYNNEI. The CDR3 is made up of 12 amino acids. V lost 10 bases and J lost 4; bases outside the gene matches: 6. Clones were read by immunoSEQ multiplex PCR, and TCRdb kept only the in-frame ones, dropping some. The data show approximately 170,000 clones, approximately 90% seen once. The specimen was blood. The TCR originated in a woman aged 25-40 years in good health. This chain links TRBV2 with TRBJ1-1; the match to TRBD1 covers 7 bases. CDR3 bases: TGTGCCACCTCGGACAGGTCCACTGAAGCTTTCTTT. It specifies CATSDRSTEAFF. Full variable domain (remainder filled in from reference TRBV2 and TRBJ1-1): EPEVTQTPSHQVTQMGQEVILRCVPISNHLYFYWYRQILGQKVEFLVSFYNNEISEKSEIFDDQFSVERPDGSNFTLKIRSTKLEDSAMYFCATSDRSTEAFFGQGTRLTVV.